This T cell receptor beta chain derives from a study of Ad26.COV2.S vaccination and SARS-CoV-2 variants. Overall study findings and caveats: It was reported that spike-specific CD8+ and CD4+ T cell responses were substantially broad after vaccination. Estimates derived from TCR breadth and depth analyses may have underestimated total T cell responses. Vaccine and placebo recipients had comparable breadth of non-spike TCRs. Vaccine recipients posted higher spike-specific TCR breadth than their placebo counterparts.

This clone was picked up a small number of times. Its antigen is not identified. Using immunoSEQ multiplex PCR, the repertoire was profiled, and TCRdb retains in-frame clones only, with some absent. Of about 350,000 clones in the sample, about 90% were seen once. V was cut by 1 base and J by 3 bases, with 10 bases left in between. CDR1 and CDR2 (germline): SGHAT, FQNNGV. The CDR3 length is 15 residues. The chain uses TRBV11-2 and TRBJ1-5; D possibly corresponds to TRBD1 (5 bases). Sequenced material: peripheral blood, taken after recovery from COVID-19. The receptor's source is a human donor who had recovered from COVID-19. CDR3 loop: CASSLAMGDNQPQHF. DNA for the CDR3: TGTGCCAGCAGCTTAGCAATGGGGGACAATCAGCCCCAGCATTTT.